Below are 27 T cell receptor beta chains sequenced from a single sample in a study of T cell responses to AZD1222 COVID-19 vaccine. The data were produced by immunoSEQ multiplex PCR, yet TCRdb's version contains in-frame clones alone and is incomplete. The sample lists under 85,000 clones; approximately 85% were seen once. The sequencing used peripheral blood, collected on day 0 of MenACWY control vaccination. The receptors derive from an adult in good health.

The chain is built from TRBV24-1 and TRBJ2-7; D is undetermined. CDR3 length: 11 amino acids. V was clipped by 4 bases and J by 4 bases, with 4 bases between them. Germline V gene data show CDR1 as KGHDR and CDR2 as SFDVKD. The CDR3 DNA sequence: TGTGCCACCAGTGAGAGATACGAGCAGTACTTC. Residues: CATSERYEQYF.

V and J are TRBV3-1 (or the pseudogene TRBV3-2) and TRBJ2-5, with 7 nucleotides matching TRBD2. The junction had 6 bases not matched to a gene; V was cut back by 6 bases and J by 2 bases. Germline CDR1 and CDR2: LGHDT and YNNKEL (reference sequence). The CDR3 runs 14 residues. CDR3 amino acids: CASSVSGDQETQYF. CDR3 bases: TGTGCCAGCAGTGTAAGCGGGGATCAAGAGACCCAGTACTTC.

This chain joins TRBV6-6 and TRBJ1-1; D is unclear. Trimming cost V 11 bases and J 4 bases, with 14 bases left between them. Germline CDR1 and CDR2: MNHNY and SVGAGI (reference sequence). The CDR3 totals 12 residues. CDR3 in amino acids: CASTPGRTEAFF. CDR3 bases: TGTGCCTCAACCCCAGGACGCACTGAAGCTTTCTTT.

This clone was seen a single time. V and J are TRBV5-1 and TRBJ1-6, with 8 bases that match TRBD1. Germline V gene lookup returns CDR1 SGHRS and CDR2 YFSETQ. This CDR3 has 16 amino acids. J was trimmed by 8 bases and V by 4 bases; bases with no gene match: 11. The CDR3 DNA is TGCGCCAGCAGCGCAAAAGGACAGGGCGCGGATTCACCCCTCCACTTT. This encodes CASSAKGQGADSPLHF. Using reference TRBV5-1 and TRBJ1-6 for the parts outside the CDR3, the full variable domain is KAGVTQTPRYLIKTRGQQVTLSCSPISGHRSVSWYQQTPGQGLQFLFEYFSETQRNKGNFPGRFSGRQFSNSRSEMNVSTLELGDSALYLCASSAKGQGADSPLHFGNGTRLTVT.

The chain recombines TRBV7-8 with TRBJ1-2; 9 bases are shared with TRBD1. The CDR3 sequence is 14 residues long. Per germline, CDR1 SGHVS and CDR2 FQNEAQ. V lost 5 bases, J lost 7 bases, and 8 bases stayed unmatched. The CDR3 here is CASSPTGQGSGYTF. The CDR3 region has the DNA TGTGCCAGCAGCCCGACGGGACAGGGAAGTGGCTACACCTTC.

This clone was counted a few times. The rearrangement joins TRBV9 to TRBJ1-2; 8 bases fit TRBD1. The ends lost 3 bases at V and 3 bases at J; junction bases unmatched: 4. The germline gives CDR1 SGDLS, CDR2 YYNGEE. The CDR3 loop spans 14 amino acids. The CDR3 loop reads CASSADREDYGYTF. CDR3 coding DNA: TGTGCCAGCAGCGCGGACAGGGAAGACTATGGCTACACCTTC.

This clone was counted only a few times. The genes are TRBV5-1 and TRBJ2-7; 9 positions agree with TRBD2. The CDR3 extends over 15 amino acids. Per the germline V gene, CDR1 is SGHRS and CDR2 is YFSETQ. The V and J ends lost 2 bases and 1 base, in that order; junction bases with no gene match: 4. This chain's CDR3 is CASSLRTSVSYEQYF. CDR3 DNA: TGCGCCAGCAGCTTAAGGACTAGCGTATCCTACGAGCAGTACTTC.

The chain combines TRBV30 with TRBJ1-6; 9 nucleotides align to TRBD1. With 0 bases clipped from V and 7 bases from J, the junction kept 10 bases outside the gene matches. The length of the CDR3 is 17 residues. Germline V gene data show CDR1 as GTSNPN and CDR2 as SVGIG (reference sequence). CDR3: CAWSVLGFGQGNSPLHF. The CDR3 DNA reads TGTGCCTGGAGTGTACTCGGGTTTGGACAGGGGAATTCACCCCTCCACTTT.

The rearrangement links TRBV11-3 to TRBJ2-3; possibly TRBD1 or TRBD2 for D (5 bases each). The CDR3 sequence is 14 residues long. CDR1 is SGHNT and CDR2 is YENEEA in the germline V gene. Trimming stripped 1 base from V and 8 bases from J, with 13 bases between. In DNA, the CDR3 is TGTGCCAGCAGCTTAGTGTCGTCGGGACCTACGCAGTATTTT. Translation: CASSLVSSGPTQYF.

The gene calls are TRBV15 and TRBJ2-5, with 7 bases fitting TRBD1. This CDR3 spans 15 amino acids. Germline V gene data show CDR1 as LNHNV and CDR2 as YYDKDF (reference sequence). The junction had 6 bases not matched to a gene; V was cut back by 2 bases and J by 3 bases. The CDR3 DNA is TGTGCCACCAGCAGACTGGGACAGAAAGAAGAGACCCAGTACTTC. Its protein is CATSRLGQKEETQYF.

The CDR3 loop reads CASSHEWLAGELFF. DNA for the CDR3: TGTGCCAGCAGCCATGAATGGTTGGCCGGGGAGCTGTTTTTT. This chain links TRBV11-3 with TRBJ2-2; D is unresolved. Trimming removed 5 bases at V and 6 bases at J, with 13 bases between. CDR1 and CDR2 (germline): SGHNT, YENEEA. There are 14 residues in the CDR3.

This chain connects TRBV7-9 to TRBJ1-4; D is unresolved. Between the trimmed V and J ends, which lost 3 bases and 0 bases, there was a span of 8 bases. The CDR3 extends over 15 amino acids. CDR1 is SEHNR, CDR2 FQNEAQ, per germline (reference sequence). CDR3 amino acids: CASSFPSPTNEKLFF. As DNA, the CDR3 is TGTGCCAGCAGCTTCCCGTCACCAACTAATGAAAAACTGTTTTTT.

In nucleotides, the CDR3 is TGTGCCAGCAGGGCAACTGGGCCGGGGGGCCAGTACTTC. Its translation: CASRATGPGGQYF. The rearrangement joins TRBV6-5 to TRBJ2-5; 7 bases align to TRBD2. CDR1 is MNHEY and CDR2 is SVGAGI in the germline V gene. Trimming took 6 bases from V and 10 from J; bases not matched to a gene: 11. This CDR3 has 13 residues.

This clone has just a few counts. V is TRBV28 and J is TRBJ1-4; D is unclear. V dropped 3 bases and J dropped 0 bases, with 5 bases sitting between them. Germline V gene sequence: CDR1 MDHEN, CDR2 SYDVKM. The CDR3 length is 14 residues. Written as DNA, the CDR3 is TGTGCCAGCAGTTTTTCTGCAACTAATGAAAAACTGTTTTTT. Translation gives CASSFSATNEKLFF.

CDR3 amino acids: CASSLDAGLNTGELFF. CDR3 DNA: TGTGCCAGCAGCTTAGATGCAGGACTGAACACCGGGGAGCTGTTTTTT. The rearrangement links TRBV11-3 to TRBJ2-2, with TRBD2 as a possible D gene (5 bases). The CDR3 has 16 amino acids. The ends were cut back, 0 bases at V and 1 base at J, with 9 bases in the middle. Per the germline V gene, CDR1 is SGHNT and CDR2 is YENEEA.

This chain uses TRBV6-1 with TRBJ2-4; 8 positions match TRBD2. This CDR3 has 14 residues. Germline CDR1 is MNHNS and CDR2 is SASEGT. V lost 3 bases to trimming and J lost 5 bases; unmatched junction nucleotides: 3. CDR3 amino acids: CASSDAGGENIQYF. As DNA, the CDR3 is TGTGCCAGCAGTGATGCGGGGGGTGAAAACATTCAGTACTTC.

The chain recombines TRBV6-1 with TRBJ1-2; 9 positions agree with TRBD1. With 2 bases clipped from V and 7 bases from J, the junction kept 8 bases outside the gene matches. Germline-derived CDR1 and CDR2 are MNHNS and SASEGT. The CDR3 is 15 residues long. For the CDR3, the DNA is TGTGCCAGCAGTGAATATCAGACAGGGGGATCTGGCTACACCTTC. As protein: CASSEYQTGGSGYTF.

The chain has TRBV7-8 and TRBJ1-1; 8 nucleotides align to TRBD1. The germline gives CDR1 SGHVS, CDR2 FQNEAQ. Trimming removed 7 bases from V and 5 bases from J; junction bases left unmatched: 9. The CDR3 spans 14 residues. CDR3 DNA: TGTGCCAGCACCAAGACAGGGGTGAGAACTGAAGCTTTCTTT. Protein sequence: CASTKTGVRTEAFF.

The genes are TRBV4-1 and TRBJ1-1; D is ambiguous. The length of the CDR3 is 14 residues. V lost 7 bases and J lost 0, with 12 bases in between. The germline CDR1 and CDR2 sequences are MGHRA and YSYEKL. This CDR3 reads CASTEQTMNTEAFF. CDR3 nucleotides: TGCGCCAGCACCGAGCAGACAATGAACACTGAAGCTTTCTTT.

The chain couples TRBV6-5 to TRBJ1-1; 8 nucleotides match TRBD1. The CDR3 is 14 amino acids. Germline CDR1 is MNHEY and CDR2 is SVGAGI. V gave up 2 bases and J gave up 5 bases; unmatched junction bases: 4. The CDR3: CASSYQGARTEAFF. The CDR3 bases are TGTGCCAGCAGTTACCAGGGGGCGCGGACTGAAGCTTTCTTT.

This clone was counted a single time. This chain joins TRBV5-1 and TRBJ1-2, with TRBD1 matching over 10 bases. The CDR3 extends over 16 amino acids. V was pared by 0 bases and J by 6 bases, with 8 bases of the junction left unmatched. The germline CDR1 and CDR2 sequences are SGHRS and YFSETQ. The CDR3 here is CASSLGRQGAVHGYTF. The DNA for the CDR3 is TGCGCCAGCAGCTTGGGGCGACAGGGGGCGGTCCATGGCTACACCTTC. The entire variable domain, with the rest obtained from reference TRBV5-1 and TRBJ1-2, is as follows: KAGVTQTPRYLIKTRGQQVTLSCSPISGHRSVSWYQQTPGQGLQFLFEYFSETQRNKGNFPGRFSGRQFSNSRSEMNVSTLELGDSALYLCASSLGRQGAVHGYTFGSGTRLTVV.

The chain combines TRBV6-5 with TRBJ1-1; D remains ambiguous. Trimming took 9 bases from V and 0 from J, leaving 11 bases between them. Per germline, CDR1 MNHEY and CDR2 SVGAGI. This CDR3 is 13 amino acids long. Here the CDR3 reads CASPQPLNTEAFF. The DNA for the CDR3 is TGTGCCAGTCCACAGCCTTTGAACACTGAAGCTTTCTTT.

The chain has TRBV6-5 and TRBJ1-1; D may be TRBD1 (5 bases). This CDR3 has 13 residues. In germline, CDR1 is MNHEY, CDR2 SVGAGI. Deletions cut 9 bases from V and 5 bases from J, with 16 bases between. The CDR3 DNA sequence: TGTGCCAGTACAACCACGGGACGAACTGAAGCTTTCTTT. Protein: CASTTTGRTEAFF.

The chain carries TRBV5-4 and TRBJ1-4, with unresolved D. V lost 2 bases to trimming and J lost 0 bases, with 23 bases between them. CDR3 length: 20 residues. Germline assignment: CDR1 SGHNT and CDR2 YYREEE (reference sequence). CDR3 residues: CASSFRRRLDTPATNEKLFF. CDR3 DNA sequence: TGTGCCAGCAGCTTCCGTAGACGGTTAGATACCCCTGCAACTAATGAAAAACTGTTTTTT.

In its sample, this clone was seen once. The DNA of the CDR3 is TGCGCCAGCAGCCAAGAGAAGGACTGGGGAACCATATATTTT. As protein: CASSQEKDWGTIYF. The chain uses TRBV4-3 and TRBJ1-3, with D hard to call. CDR1 is LGHNA, CDR2 YSLEER, per germline. V shed 0 bases and J shed 10 bases, with 13 bases lying between them. CDR3 length: 14 residues.

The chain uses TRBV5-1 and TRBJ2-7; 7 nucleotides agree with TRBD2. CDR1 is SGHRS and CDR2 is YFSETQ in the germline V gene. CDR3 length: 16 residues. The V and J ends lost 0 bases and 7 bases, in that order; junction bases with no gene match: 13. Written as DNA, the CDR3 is TGCGCCAGCAGCTTGGCCGGGAAGCGGGGTGCCGATGAGCAGTACTTC. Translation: CASSLAGKRGADEQYF.

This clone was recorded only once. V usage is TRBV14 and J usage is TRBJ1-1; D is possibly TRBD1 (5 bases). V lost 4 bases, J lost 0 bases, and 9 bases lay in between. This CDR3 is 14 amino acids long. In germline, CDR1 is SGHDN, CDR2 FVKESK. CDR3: CASSLTGVNTEAFF. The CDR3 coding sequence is TGTGCCAGCAGCCTAACGGGGGTGAACACTGAAGCTTTCTTT.